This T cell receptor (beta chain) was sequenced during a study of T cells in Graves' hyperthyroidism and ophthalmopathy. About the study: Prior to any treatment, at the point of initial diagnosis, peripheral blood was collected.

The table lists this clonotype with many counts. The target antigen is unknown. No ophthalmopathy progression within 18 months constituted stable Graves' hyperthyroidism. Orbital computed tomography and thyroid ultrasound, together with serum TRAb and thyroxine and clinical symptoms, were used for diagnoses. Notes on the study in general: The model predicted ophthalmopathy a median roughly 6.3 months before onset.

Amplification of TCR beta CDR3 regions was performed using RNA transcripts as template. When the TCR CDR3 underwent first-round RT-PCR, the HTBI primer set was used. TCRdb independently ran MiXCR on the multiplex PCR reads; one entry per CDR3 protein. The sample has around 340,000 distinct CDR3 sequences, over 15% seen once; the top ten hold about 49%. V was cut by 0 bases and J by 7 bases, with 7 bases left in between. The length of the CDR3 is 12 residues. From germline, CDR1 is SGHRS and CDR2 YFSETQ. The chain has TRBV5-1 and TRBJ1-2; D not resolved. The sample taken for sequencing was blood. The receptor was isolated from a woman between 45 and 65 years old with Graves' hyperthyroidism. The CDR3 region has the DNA TGCGCCAGCAGCTTGGACAGAAGTGGCTACACCTTC. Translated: CASSLDRSGYTF.